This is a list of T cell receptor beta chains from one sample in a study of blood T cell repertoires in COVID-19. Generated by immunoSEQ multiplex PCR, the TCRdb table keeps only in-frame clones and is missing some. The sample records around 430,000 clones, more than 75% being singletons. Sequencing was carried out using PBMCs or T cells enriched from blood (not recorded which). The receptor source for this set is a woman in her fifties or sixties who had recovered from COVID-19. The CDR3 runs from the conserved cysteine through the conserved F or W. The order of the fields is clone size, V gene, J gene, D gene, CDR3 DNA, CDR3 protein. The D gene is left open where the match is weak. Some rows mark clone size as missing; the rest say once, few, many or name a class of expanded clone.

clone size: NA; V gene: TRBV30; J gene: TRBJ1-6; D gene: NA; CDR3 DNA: TGTGCCTGGAGTAGGGGGAGCTCCTATAATTCACCCCTCCACTTT; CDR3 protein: CAWSRGSSYNSPLHF
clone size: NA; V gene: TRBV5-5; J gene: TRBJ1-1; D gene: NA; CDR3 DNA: TGTGCCAGCAGCTTATCCCCGCCAGGGGTCACGAACACTGAAGCTTTCTTT; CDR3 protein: CASSLSPPGVTNTEAFF
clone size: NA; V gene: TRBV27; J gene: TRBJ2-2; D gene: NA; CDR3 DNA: TGTGCCAGCAGTTTATTCAGGGCCGGGGAGCTGTTTTTT; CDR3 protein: CASSLFRAGELFF
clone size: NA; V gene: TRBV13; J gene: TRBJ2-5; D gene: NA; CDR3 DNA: TGTGCCAGCAGCGATAGCGAAGAGACCCAGTACTTC; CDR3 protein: CASSDSEETQYF
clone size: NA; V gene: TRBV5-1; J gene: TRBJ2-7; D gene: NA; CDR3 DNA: TGCGCCAGCAGATCACAGGGTGCAGGGTACGAGCAGTACTTC; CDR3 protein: CASRSQGAGYEQYF
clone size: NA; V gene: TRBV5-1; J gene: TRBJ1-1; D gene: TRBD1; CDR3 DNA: TGCGCCAGCAGCTTAAGACAGGGATACACTGAAGCTTTCTTT; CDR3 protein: CASSLRQGYTEAFF
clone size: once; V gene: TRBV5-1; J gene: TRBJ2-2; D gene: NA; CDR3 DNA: TGCGCCAGCGGGTCGGGGAACACCGGGGAGCTGTTTTTT; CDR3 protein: CASGSGNTGELFF
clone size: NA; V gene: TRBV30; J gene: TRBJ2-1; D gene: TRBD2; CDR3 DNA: TGTGCCTGGAGTCGACTAGCGGGGGCCTACAATGAGCAGTTCTTC; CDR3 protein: CAWSRLAGAYNEQFF
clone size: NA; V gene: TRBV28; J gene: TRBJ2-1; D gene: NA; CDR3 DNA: TGTGCCAGCAAGCTTCGAACGGACAGCTTCTCCTACAATGAGCAGTTCTTC; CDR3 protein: CASKLRTDSFSYNEQFF
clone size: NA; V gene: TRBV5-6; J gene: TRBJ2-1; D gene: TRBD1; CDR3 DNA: TGTGCCAGCAGCTTGGTTGGACAGGCCAATGAGCAGTTCTTC; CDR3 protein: CASSLVGQANEQFF